The 24 T cell receptor beta chains below were found in one sample sequenced in a study of Ad26.COV2.S vaccination and SARS-CoV-2 variants (dated by TCRdb to about 2021). Library preparation used the immunoSEQ multiplex PCR assay. The source is immuneACCESS, and TCRdb retained only in-frame sequences with V and J called. Part of the clones is not carried over; for the studies checked, unresolved V genes explain less than half of this, and the remainder is unexplained. The sample table contains 250,000 to 300,000 clones; only one count was recorded for more than 70% of them. The top ten constitute 3% to 4% of the sample. Taken with the paper, the label for treatment or condition translates to: approximately 18 received Ad26.COV2.S at low or high dose, single or two shots; roughly five received placebo; per-sample allocation not given. For vaccine and placebo recipients, repertoires were sequenced using samples collected on day 63 after the first injection.

The input for sequencing was peripheral blood, taken in a trial of Ad26.COV2.S vaccine versus placebo. Receptors were obtained from a person between 18 and 59 years old who received the Ad26.COV2.S COVID-19 vaccine or a placebo.

V gene TRBV9 combines with J gene TRBJ2-3, with D uncertain. The CDR3 extends over 14 amino acids. V lost 4 bases to trimming and J lost 0 bases, with 9 bases between them. In germline, CDR1 is SGDLS, CDR2 YYNGEE. The DNA for the CDR3 is TGTGCCAGCAGCCCCTGGACCAGCACAGATACGCAGTATTTT. This gives the protein CASSPWTSTDTQYF.

This sequence joins TRBV6-5 and TRBJ1-1, with D possibly matching TRBD1 (6 bases). CDR3 length equals 15 residues. Germline V gene lookup returns CDR1 MNHEY and CDR2 SVGAGI. V lost 3 bases to trimming and J lost 4 bases, with 15 bases between them. The CDR3 DNA sequence: TGTGCCAGCAGTTATTCCGCAGGGGATGGCACTGAAGCTTTCTTT. Its protein is CASSYSAGDGTEAFF.

This rearrangement joins TRBV12-3 or TRBV12-4 to TRBJ1-4; the D gene is possibly TRBD1 (5 bases). CDR3 length equals 12 residues. V shed 0 bases and J shed 14 bases, with 10 bases lying between them. This CDR3 is CASSLALGGLFF. CDR3 coding DNA: TGTGCCAGCAGTTTAGCCCTCGGGGGGCTGTTTTTT.

This clone was detected a few times. The CDR3 protein is CASSRGRIYEQYF. CDR3 in DNA: TGTGCCAGCAGCCGGGGACGAATCTACGAGCAGTACTTC. The chain employs TRBV5-6 and TRBJ2-7, with D possibly being TRBD1 or TRBD2 (5 bases each). CDR1 is SGHDT and CDR2 is YYEEEE in the germline V gene. V lost 4 bases, J lost 3 bases, and 11 bases lay in between. The CDR3 is 13 amino acids.

This clone appeared once. The rearrangement links TRBV2 to TRBJ2-7; TRBD1 aligns across 8 bases. Per the germline V gene, CDR1 is SNHLY and CDR2 is FYNNEI. The J segment lost 1 base and the V segment lost 8 bases, leaving 7 bases of the junction unmatched. The CDR3 has 14 residues. The CDR3 nucleotides read TGTGCCAGCTGGACAGGGCCAGCATCCTACGAGCAGTACTTC. Protein: CASWTGPASYEQYF.

The V call is TRBV2, the J call TRBJ1-1; D not resolved. This CDR3 is built from 12 residues. The V end was cut by 6 bases, the J end by 11 bases, with 16 bases between. Germline lookup yields CDR1 SNHLY and CDR2 FYNNEI. CDR3 DNA: TGTGCCAGCAGGGGTTTACGAGACCAGGCTTTCTTT. Protein product: CASRGLRDQAFF.

This chain links TRBV7-2 with TRBJ1-1, with D tentatively TRBD1 (5 bases). The CDR3 length is 14 residues. Between the trimmed V and J ends, which lost 6 bases and 3 bases, there was a span of 14 bases. The V gene's germline CDR1 is SGHTA and CDR2 FQGNSA. CDR3 DNA: TGTGCCAGCAGGCTCCCGGGGCGAGACACTGAAGCTTTCTTT. Its protein product is CASRLPGRDTEAFF.

The CDR3 spells CASSFGLAGNVQETQYF. In DNA form, the CDR3 reads TGCGCCAGCAGCTTTGGACTAGCGGGGAACGTACAAGAGACCCAGTACTTC. J is TRBJ2-5 and V is TRBV5-1; 12 nucleotides agree with TRBD2. The CDR3 is made up of 17 amino acids. From germline, CDR1 is SGHRS and CDR2 YFSETQ. V lost 2 bases, J lost 2 bases, and 7 bases stayed unmatched.

The J gene is TRBJ1-5, the V gene TRBV4-2, with TRBD1 as a possible D gene (5 bases). Germline V gene data show CDR1 as LGHNA and CDR2 as YNFKEQ. The germline V and J ends were trimmed by 1 base and 5 bases, with 15 bases remaining between them. The CDR3 length is 16 residues. The CDR3 is CASSQGIVGLYQPQHF. CDR3 sequence (DNA): TGTGCCAGCAGCCAAGGAATTGTGGGGCTCTATCAGCCCCAGCATTTT.

The sample holds one count of this clone. This chain uses TRBV19 with TRBJ2-5, with 13 bases matching TRBD2. The CDR3 sequence is 16 residues long. Trimming took 5 bases from V and 0 from J; bases not matched to a gene: 3. The germline gives CDR1 LNHDA, CDR2 SQIVND (reference sequence). The CDR3 DNA sequence: TGTGCCAGTAGTGCGACTAGCGGGGGGTACCAAGAGACCCAGTACTTC. The encoded protein is CASSATSGGYQETQYF.

This clone was found a few times. V usage is TRBV6-5 and J usage is TRBJ1-1; 7 nucleotides align to TRBD1. CDR1 and CDR2 from the germline V gene are MNHEY and SVGAGI. The ends lost 7 bases at V and 0 bases at J; junction bases unmatched: 2. The CDR3 has 13 residues. In DNA form, the CDR3 reads TGTGCCAGCACGGGACAGATGAACACTGAAGCTTTCTTT. Its translation: CASTGQMNTEAFF.

The genes are TRBV19 and TRBJ2-3; D is unclear. The CDR3 consists of 14 residues. Per germline, CDR1 LNHDA and CDR2 SQIVND (reference sequence). V lost 3 bases to trimming and J lost 0 bases, with 7 bases between them. The CDR3 coding sequence is TGTGCCAGTAGTATTCAGGATAGCACAGATACGCAGTATTTT. Translating gives CASSIQDSTDTQYF.

The rearrangement joins TRBV7-2 to TRBJ1-2, with a tentative D call TRBD1 (6 bases). The CDR3 is 15 residues long. Germline CDR1 and CDR2: SGHTA and FQGNSA. Trimming removed 0 bases at V and 3 bases at J, with 11 bases between. The CDR3 sequence: CASSLARPGDYGYTF. The CDR3 nucleotides read TGTGCCAGCAGCTTAGCGCGGCCAGGGGACTATGGCTACACCTTC.

The V and J genes are TRBV7-2 and TRBJ2-3, with 8 bases fitting TRBD1. The V and J ends lost 5 bases and 0 bases, in that order; junction bases with no gene match: 4. This CDR3 region has 15 residues. Germline V gene lookup returns CDR1 SGHTA and CDR2 FQGNSA. The CDR3 is CASSPDRVSTDTQYF. The CDR3 region has the DNA TGTGCCAGCAGCCCGGACAGGGTTAGCACAGATACGCAGTATTTT. Filled out from reference TRBV7-2 and TRBJ2-3, the complete variable domain reads GAGVSQSPSNKVTEKGKDVELRCDPISGHTALYWYRQSLGQGLEFLIYFQGNSAPDKSGLPSDRFSAERTGGSVSTLTIQRTQQEDSAVYLCASSPDRVSTDTQYFGPGTRLTVL.

The genes are TRBV12-5 and TRBJ1-1; D remains ambiguous. V lost 5 bases and J 4 bases, leaving 8 bases between the germline ends. Germline V gene sequence: CDR1 LGHNT, CDR2 FRNRAP. The CDR3 is 12 residues long. CDR3 sequence reads: CASGRTGTEAFF. Here the CDR3 DNA reads TGTGCTAGTGGTCGTACGGGCACTGAAGCTTTCTTT. The entire variable domain, with the rest obtained from reference TRBV12-5 and TRBJ1-1, is as follows: DARVTQTPRHKVTEMGQEVTMRCQPILGHNTVFWYRQTMMQGLELLAYFRNRAPLDDSGMPKDRFSAEMPDATLATLKIQPSEPRDSAVYFCASGRTGTEAFFGQGTRLTVV.

This clone was found once. J is TRBJ1-2 and V is TRBV7-2; D perhaps matches TRBD1 (5 bases). From germline, CDR1 is SGHTA and CDR2 FQGNSA. V was trimmed by 5 bases and J by 4 bases, leaving 14 bases between them. The length of the CDR3 is 14 residues. CDR3 nucleotides: TGTGCCAGCAGCCCCGGGGGGTCCGTCTATGGCTACACCTTC. It yields the protein CASSPGGSVYGYTF.

The chain joins TRBV28 to TRBJ2-7; TRBD1 might be the D (5 bases). Germline assignment: CDR1 MDHEN and CDR2 SYDVKM. V was cut by 5 bases and J by 5 bases, with 19 bases left in between. This CDR3 spans 15 amino acids. CDR3 coding DNA: TGTGCCAGCAGTCTCGGTATTCCAGGGATGGACGAGCAGTACTTC. Residues: CASSLGIPGMDEQYF.

Of note for this clone: Other DNA sequences in the same sample also yield this CDR3. The V and J genes are TRBV7-2 and TRBJ2-3; 10 bases align to TRBD2. V was clipped by 5 bases and J by 0 bases; unmatched bases: 2. Per the germline V gene, CDR1 is SGHTA and CDR2 is FQGNSA. CDR3 length equals 15 residues. The CDR3 nucleotides are TGTGCCAGCAGCCAACTAGCGGGGAGCACAGATACGCAGTATTTT. Its protein product is CASSQLAGSTDTQYF.

The chain is built from TRBV28 and TRBJ2-7; D is ambiguous. Trimming left V 3 bases short and J 0 bases short, with 6 bases between. This CDR3 spans 13 amino acids. The germline CDR1 and CDR2 sequences are MDHEN and SYDVKM. CDR3 amino acids: CASSLTGSYEQYF. The DNA of the CDR3 is TGTGCCAGCAGTTTGACGGGCTCCTACGAGCAGTACTTC.

V and J are TRBV19 and TRBJ2-1, with D possibly matching TRBD1 (5 bases). V lost 1 base and J 4 bases, leaving 11 bases between the germline ends. Germline CDR1 is LNHDA and CDR2 is SQIVND (reference sequence). This CDR3 region has 15 residues. CDR3 DNA sequence: TGTGCCAGTAGTATAGTCTCAGGGAAGTACAATGAGCAGTTCTTC. Translation: CASSIVSGKYNEQFF.

The sample holds one count of this clone. The rearrangement uses TRBV3-1 (or the pseudogene TRBV3-2) and TRBJ2-3; either TRBD1 or TRBD2 may fit D (5 bases each). The CDR3 loop spans 16 amino acids. Germline CDR1 LGHDT, CDR2 YNNKEL (reference sequence). V was cut by 4 bases and J by 1 base, with 15 bases left in between. CDR3 amino acids: CASSPRVGARTDTQYF. The CDR3 DNA sequence: TGTGCCAGCAGCCCCAGGGTCGGGGCTCGCACAGATACGCAGTATTTT.

This sequence joins TRBV7-6 and TRBJ1-1; TRBD1 matches 10 bases. V lost 3 bases, J lost 10 bases, and 5 bases stayed unmatched. CDR3 length: 13 amino acids. Germline CDR1 and CDR2: SGHVS and FNYEAQ. The CDR3 sequence: CASSFGQGEAAFF. DNA for the CDR3: TGTGCCAGCAGCTTCGGACAGGGGGAGGCAGCTTTCTTT.

The chain couples TRBV15 to TRBJ1-5; D unresolved. V shed 6 bases and J shed 0 bases, with 12 bases lying between them. Looked up from germline, CDR1 is LNHNV and CDR2 is YYDKDF (reference sequence). The CDR3 has 15 amino acids. CDR3 sequence (DNA): TGTGCCACCAGTGCACTCAGTTTTAGCAATCAGCCCCAGCATTTT. This gives the protein CATSALSFSNQPQHF.

This chain links TRBV4-3 with TRBJ1-2, with 8 bases fitting TRBD1. The CDR3 covers 17 residues. Germline lookup yields CDR1 LGHNA and CDR2 YSLEER. V lost 0 bases and J lost 0; bases outside the gene matches: 6. CDR3 bases: TGCGCCAGCAGCCAAGAGGGACAGGCGTCGCCTAACTATGGCTACACCTTC. Amino acids: CASSQEGQASPNYGYTF.